The clone carrying this T cell receptor (beta chain) was seen just once. This record comes from a study of cytomegalovirus exposure and HLA in healthy donors. This CDR3 comprises 15 residues. The germline gives CDR1 SGHDN, CDR2 FVKESK. V gave up 3 bases and J gave up 6 bases; unmatched junction bases: 9. Vbeta (60) and Jbeta (13) primers were used in the PCR. The assay was immunoSEQ multiplex PCR, and TCRdb's table has in-frame clones only and misses some. The table lists 90,000 to 120,000 clones, 70% to 80% of them singletons. Sequenced sample: PBMCs. The clonotype originates from a female donor in good health and CMV-seropositive. This chain uses TRBV14 with TRBJ1-1; TRBD1 aligns across 8 bases. The CDR3 is CASSQRTGMGAEAFF. CDR3 in DNA: TGTGCCAGCAGCCAGCGGACAGGGATGGGGGCTGAAGCTTTCTTT.